The rows below give T cell receptor beta chains drawn from one sample of a study of early T cells in non-severe SARS-CoV-2 infection. TCRdb reprocessed the 5' RACE reads via MiXCR and lists one record per CDR3 protein. The sample lists 55,000 to 75,000 distinct CDR3 sequences, about 11% occurring once. Sequencing input: whole blood. These receptors originate from an adult who was a healthcare worker with PCR-confirmed SARS-CoV-2 infection or an uninfected control (not recorded which). CDR3s include the opening cysteine and the closing phenylalanine or tryptophan. A D gene is named only where the DNA matches it firmly. Where a row states a size, it is once, few, many or the class of an expanded clone; other rows omit it.

V gene: TRBV9
clone size: NA
J gene: TRBJ2-2
D gene: TRBD2
CDR3 protein: CASSVTSEAGELFF
CDR3 DNA: TGTGCCAGCAGCGTGACTAGCGAAGCCGGGGAGCTGTTTTTT

V gene: TRBV5-4
clone size: many
J gene: TRBJ2-6
D gene: NA
CDR3 protein: CASSLIRGGSGANVLTF
CDR3 DNA: TGTGCCAGCAGCTTGATACGTGGAGGCTCTGGGGCCAACGTCCTGACTTTC

V gene: TRBV20-1
clone size: many
J gene: TRBJ2-1
D gene: TRBD2
CDR3 protein: CSASASGRIDNEQFF
CDR3 DNA: TGCAGTGCTAGTGCTAGCGGGAGGATCGACAATGAGCAGTTCTTC

V gene: TRBV12-3/TRBV12-4
clone size: many
J gene: TRBJ2-1
D gene: NA
CDR3 protein: CASSTGLPYNEQFF
CDR3 DNA: TGTGCCAGCAGCACAGGTCTTCCCTACAATGAGCAGTTCTTC

V gene: TRBV12-2
clone size: few
J gene: TRBJ2-1
D gene: NA
CDR3 protein: CAILRDGPAGQGEQFF
CDR3 DNA: TGTGCAATATTAAGAGACGGACCAGCGGGCCAAGGGGAGCAGTTCTTC

V gene: TRBV6-6
clone size: NA
J gene: TRBJ1-5
D gene: NA
CDR3 protein: CATGSPESNQHQHF
CDR3 DNA: TGTGCCACTGGCTCCCCTGAGAGCAATCAGCACCAGCATTTT

V gene: TRBV5-1
clone size: few
J gene: TRBJ2-1
D gene: NA
CDR3 protein: CASSRDLNEQFF
CDR3 DNA: TGCGCCAGCAGCCGGGACCTCAATGAGCAGTTCTTC

V gene: TRBV27
clone size: few
J gene: TRBJ2-3
D gene: NA
CDR3 protein: CASSSSGGAPTDTQYF
CDR3 DNA: TGTGCCAGCAGTTCCAGCGGAGGGGCCCCCACAGATACGCAGTATTTT

V gene: TRBV29-1
clone size: few
J gene: TRBJ2-3
D gene: NA
CDR3 protein: CSVERQSTDTQYF
CDR3 DNA: TGCAGCGTTGAAAGGCAGAGCACAGATACGCAGTATTTT

V gene: TRBV7-9
clone size: NA
J gene: TRBJ2-7
D gene: TRBD2
CDR3 protein: CASSPRAGLYEQYF
CDR3 DNA: TGTGCCAGCAGCCCAAGGGCGGGACTATACGAGCAGTACTTC

V gene: TRBV6-5
clone size: NA
J gene: TRBJ2-1
D gene: TRBD2
CDR3 protein: CASSRILLGTSGSLGEQFF
CDR3 DNA: TGTGCCAGCAGTCGTATCCTACTGGGGACTAGCGGGAGTTTGGGTGAGCAGTTCTTC

V gene: TRBV7-2
clone size: many
J gene: TRBJ2-5
D gene: NA
CDR3 protein: CASSPGGGGSAKTQYF
CDR3 DNA: TGTGCCAGCAGCCCCGGTGGAGGGGGAAGTGCGAAGACCCAGTACTTC

V gene: TRBV12-5
clone size: many
J gene: TRBJ2-7
D gene: TRBD1
CDR3 protein: CASGRDRGYEQYF
CDR3 DNA: TGTGCTAGTGGTAGGGACAGGGGATACGAGCAGTACTTC

V gene: TRBV12-3/TRBV12-4
clone size: many
J gene: TRBJ2-1
D gene: TRBD2
CDR3 protein: CASSLRSSGDNEQFF
CDR3 DNA: TGTGCCAGCAGTTTAAGGTCTAGCGGAGACAATGAGCAGTTCTTC

V gene: TRBV4-1
clone size: few
J gene: TRBJ2-7
D gene: NA
CDR3 protein: CASSQDRPTTYEQYF
CDR3 DNA: TGCGCCAGCAGCCAAGACAGACCGACCACCTACGAGCAGTACTTC

V gene: TRBV10-3
clone size: few
J gene: TRBJ2-5
D gene: NA
CDR3 protein: CAISSSEQETQYF
CDR3 DNA: TGTGCCATCAGCTCCTCGGAGCAAGAGACCCAGTACTTC

V gene: TRBV29-1
clone size: NA
J gene: TRBJ2-1
D gene: NA
CDR3 protein: CSAGLGNEQFF
CDR3 DNA: TGCAGCGCGGGCCTTGGGAATGAGCAGTTCTTC

V gene: TRBV6-1
clone size: NA
J gene: TRBJ2-7
D gene: NA
CDR3 protein: CASSEEDGYEQYF
CDR3 DNA: TGTGCCAGCAGTGAAGAGGACGGCTACGAGCAGTACTTC

V gene: TRBV6-1
clone size: many
J gene: TRBJ1-5
D gene: TRBD1
CDR3 protein: CASSEPPYEPSDRRNQPQHF
CDR3 DNA: TGTGCCAGCAGTGAACCCCCCTATGAGCCTTCGGACAGGCGTAATCAGCCCCAGCATTTT

V gene: TRBV29-1
clone size: NA
J gene: TRBJ2-3
D gene: NA
CDR3 protein: CSLLPGQSTDTQYF
CDR3 DNA: TGCAGCTTACTCCCCGGACAGAGCACAGATACGCAGTATTTT

V gene: TRBV29-1
clone size: many
J gene: TRBJ2-5
D gene: NA
CDR3 protein: CSAGPREETQYF
CDR3 DNA: TGCAGCGCAGGACCGCGGGAAGAGACCCAGTACTTC

V gene: TRBV7-8
clone size: NA
J gene: TRBJ2-7
D gene: TRBD2
CDR3 protein: CASSKREPPYEQYF
CDR3 DNA: TGTGCCAGCAGCAAGCGGGAACCACCCTACGAGCAGTACTTC

V gene: TRBV18
clone size: many
J gene: TRBJ2-1
D gene: NA
CDR3 protein: CASSPATYNEQFF
CDR3 DNA: TGTGCCAGCTCACCGGCCACCTACAATGAGCAGTTCTTC

V gene: TRBV10-3
clone size: NA
J gene: TRBJ1-1
D gene: TRBD1
CDR3 protein: CANGQGGTEAFF
CDR3 DNA: TGTGCCAACGGACAGGGGGGCACTGAAGCTTTCTTT

V gene: TRBV7-9
clone size: few
J gene: TRBJ2-1
D gene: NA
CDR3 protein: CASSPESGRGNEQFF
CDR3 DNA: TGTGCCAGCAGCCCGGAGTCTGGGAGAGGGAATGAGCAGTTCTTC

V gene: TRBV2
clone size: few
J gene: TRBJ2-5
D gene: NA
CDR3 protein: CASSSQGNQETQYF
CDR3 DNA: TGTGCCAGCAGTTCCCAGGGGAACCAAGAGACCCAGTACTTC

V gene: TRBV20-1
clone size: few
J gene: TRBJ2-7
D gene: NA
CDR3 protein: CSATPSKINEQYF
CDR3 DNA: TGCAGTGCTACACCTAGTAAGATCAACGAGCAGTACTTC

V gene: TRBV12-3/TRBV12-4
clone size: NA
J gene: TRBJ1-5
D gene: TRBD1
CDR3 protein: CASSPRGRRGLIQPQHF
CDR3 DNA: TGTGCCAGCAGCCCCCGGGGGCGCAGGGGGCTAATTCAGCCCCAGCATTTT

V gene: TRBV28
clone size: few
J gene: TRBJ2-1
D gene: NA
CDR3 protein: CASSLCPIRCEQFF
CDR3 DNA: TGTGCCAGCAGTTTATGCCCTATCCGTTGTGAGCAGTTCTTC

V gene: TRBV20-1
clone size: many
J gene: TRBJ2-1
D gene: NA
CDR3 protein: CSTDGSYNEQFF
CDR3 DNA: TGCAGTACGGACGGATCCTACAATGAGCAGTTCTTC

V gene: TRBV10-2
clone size: few
J gene: TRBJ2-5
D gene: NA
CDR3 protein: CASRVGGLRETQYF
CDR3 DNA: TGCGCCAGCAGGGTTGGAGGGCTGAGAGAGACCCAGTACTTC

V gene: TRBV7-8
clone size: many
J gene: TRBJ2-1
D gene: NA
CDR3 protein: CASSDPRREYGYNEQFF
CDR3 DNA: TGTGCCAGCAGCGACCCTAGGCGGGAATACGGTTACAATGAGCAGTTCTTC

V gene: TRBV4-2
clone size: NA
J gene: TRBJ2-1
D gene: NA
CDR3 protein: CASSQQGDSYNEQFF
CDR3 DNA: TGTGCCAGCAGCCAACAGGGTGACTCCTACAATGAGCAGTTCTTC

V gene: TRBV18
clone size: NA
J gene: TRBJ2-7
D gene: TRBD1
CDR3 protein: CASSPGQGIYEQYF
CDR3 DNA: TGTGCCAGCTCACCTGGACAGGGTATATACGAGCAGTACTTC

V gene: TRBV13
clone size: few
J gene: TRBJ2-1
D gene: NA
CDR3 protein: CASSRLAGTDNEQFF
CDR3 DNA: TGTGCCAGCAGTCGGCTGGCGGGGACCGACAATGAGCAGTTCTTC

V gene: TRBV7-9
clone size: many
J gene: TRBJ2-1
D gene: NA
CDR3 protein: CASGILASHNEQFF
CDR3 DNA: TGTGCCAGCGGTATCCTAGCGTCCCACAATGAGCAGTTCTTC

V gene: TRBV20-1
clone size: many
J gene: TRBJ1-5
D gene: NA
CDR3 protein: CSARRGGGSGNQPQHF
CDR3 DNA: TGCAGTGCTAGGAGGGGTGGAGGGTCCGGGAATCAGCCCCAGCATTTT

V gene: TRBV27
clone size: NA
J gene: TRBJ2-5
D gene: TRBD2
CDR3 protein: CASRGISGSSKTQYF
CDR3 DNA: TGTGCCAGCAGAGGTATAAGCGGGAGCTCGAAGACCCAGTACTTC

V gene: TRBV20-1
clone size: many
J gene: TRBJ2-1
D gene: TRBD2
CDR3 protein: CSARPILAASYNEQFF
CDR3 DNA: TGCAGTGCACGCCCCATCCTAGCGGCCTCCTACAATGAGCAGTTCTTC

V gene: TRBV19
clone size: many
J gene: TRBJ2-4
D gene: NA
CDR3 protein: CASSKLAKNIQYF
CDR3 DNA: TGTGCCAGTAGTAAACTAGCCAAAAACATTCAGTACTTC